These 22 T cell receptor beta chains were sequenced from one sample in a study of response to subunit inactivated influenza vaccine. MiXCR, run by TCRdb on the RT-PCR reads, gives a single entry per CDR3 protein. Of some 200,000 distinct CDR3 sequences in the sample, 12% are singletons; the top ten hold approximately 32%. This sample also appeared in a second study, on T cells expressing NK-cell markers. In that study: Production of TCR beta cDNA relied on 5'RACE template switching with UMIs.

The sample here was CD8+ T cells sorted from PBMCs, taken about 13 days after vaccination. The source is a man aged 50-59 years who received an inactivated influenza vaccine.

This clonotype was detected a few times. This rearrangement joins TRBV28 to TRBJ2-7; D uncertain. Germline CDR1 is MDHEN and CDR2 is SYDVKM. V lost 3 bases and J 6 bases, leaving 9 bases between the germline ends. The CDR3 is 12 residues long. CDR3 coding DNA: TGTGCCAGCAGTTTGAGTGCACCCGAGCAGTACTTC. This encodes CASSLSAPEQYF.

About this clonotype: At one end, the junction sequence differs from germline, possibly due to a read error. The CDR3 reads CAIRPTGETGAFF. The CDR3 nucleotides read TGTGCCATCAGACCGACAGGGGAGACTGGAGCTTTCTTT. The chain recombines TRBV10-3 with TRBJ1-1, with 8 nucleotides matching TRBD1. CDR3 length: 13 residues. The germline V gene encodes CDR1 ENHRY and CDR2 SYGVKD.

The sample holds a few counts of this clonotype. This rearrangement joins TRBV6-6 to TRBJ2-7, with TRBD2 identical over 7 bases. The length of the CDR3 is 13 residues. CDR1 and CDR2 from the germline V gene are MNHNY and SVGAGI (reference sequence). V was pared by 4 bases and J by 2 bases, with 2 bases of the junction left unmatched. CDR3 region: CASSWEGTYEQYF. The CDR3 nucleotides read TGTGCCAGCAGTTGGGAGGGGACCTACGAGCAGTACTTC.

At least ten counts were recorded for this clonotype. The V and J genes are TRBV4-2 and TRBJ2-7; maybe TRBD2 (5 bases). The CDR3 runs 12 residues. Per germline, CDR1 LGHNA and CDR2 YNFKEQ. With 4 bases removed from V and 5 bases from J, the gap between germline ends came to 9 bases. The CDR3 DNA is TGTGCCAGCAGCCGGGCCGGGAACGAGCAGTACTTC. It yields the protein CASSRAGNEQYF.

There are many counts of this clonotype. The chain has TRBV4-2 and TRBJ2-7; D may match TRBD1 or TRBD2 (5 bases each). V lost 4 bases to trimming and J lost 2 bases, with 12 bases between them. The germline gives CDR1 LGHNA, CDR2 YNFKEQ. The CDR3 runs to 14 residues. The DNA of the CDR3 is TGTGCCAGCAGCCCTGCCGGGACGGCCTACGAGCAGTACTTC. Encoded protein: CASSPAGTAYEQYF.

This chain uses TRBV6-5 with TRBJ1-6; no clear D. The CDR3 length is 12 residues. V gave up 7 bases and J gave up 8 bases, with 9 bases separating them. The germline V gene encodes CDR1 MNHEY and CDR2 SVGAGI. CDR3 residues: CASKREYSPLHF. The CDR3 coding sequence is TGTGCCAGCAAGCGGGAGTATTCACCCCTCCACTTT.

The chain is built from TRBV2 and TRBJ2-1; 10 bases are a match to TRBD2. The germline gives CDR1 SNHLY, CDR2 FYNNEI. V trimming: 6 bases; J trimming: 5 bases; junction bases outside the gene matches: 7. The CDR3 runs to 15 residues. The CDR3 loop reads CASSQLAGLHNEQFF. CDR3 coding DNA: TGTGCCAGCAGCCAACTAGCGGGGCTCCACAATGAGCAGTTCTTC. The variable domain in full, completed from reference TRBV2 and TRBJ2-1, reads EPEVTQTPSHQVTQMGQEVILRCVPISNHLYFYWYRQILGQKVEFLVSFYNNEISEKSEIFDDQFSVERPDGSNFTLKIRSTKLEDSAMYFCASSQLAGLHNEQFFGPGTRLTVL.

This clonotype was recorded once. The J gene is TRBJ1-1, the V gene TRBV6-5, with D maybe TRBD1 (5 bases). Germline assignment: CDR1 MNHEY and CDR2 SVGAGI. The CDR3 contains 14 residues. V gave up 0 bases and J gave up 2 bases, with 7 bases separating them. The CDR3 DNA follows: TGTGCCAGCAGTTACTCCCAGGGAAACACTGAAGCTTTCTTT. Its protein product is CASSYSQGNTEAFF.

This clonotype was picked up a small number of times. V gene TRBV29-1 combines with J gene TRBJ2-3; D is ambiguous. Per germline, CDR1 SQVTM and CDR2 ANQGSEA. The CDR3 contains 13 residues. The V end was cut by 3 bases, the J end by 1 base, with 8 bases between. The CDR3 region is CSVDPDGTDTQYF. DNA for the CDR3: TGCAGCGTTGACCCGGACGGCACAGATACGCAGTATTTT.

This clonotype occurred a few times. This chain joins TRBV7-2 and TRBJ2-3; 8 nucleotides align to TRBD2. Germline CDR1 SGHTA, CDR2 FQGNSA. V lost 5 bases, J lost 2 bases, and 12 bases stayed unmatched. The CDR3 is 17 amino acids. The CDR3 spells CASSLKMRGAFTDTQYF. For the CDR3, the DNA is TGTGCCAGCAGCCTTAAAATGCGGGGGGCCTTCACAGATACGCAGTATTTT.

Ten or more counts support this clonotype. The rearrangement uses TRBV12-3 or TRBV12-4 and TRBJ2-7; 7 nucleotides line up with TRBD2. V dropped 5 bases and J dropped 0; count of bases not matched to a gene: 7. The CDR3 is 15 amino acids. The CDR3, as DNA: TGTGCCAGCAGTACCGCTAGCGGAAGCTCCTACGAGCAGTACTTC. Translating gives CASSTASGSSYEQYF.

This clonotype was counted a few times. The chain combines TRBV20-1 with TRBJ2-5; 9 positions agree with TRBD2. Trimming took 5 bases from V and 1 from J; bases not matched to a gene: 5. Germline V gives CDR1 DFQATT, CDR2 SNEGSKA (reference sequence). The CDR3 has 14 residues. This CDR3 is CSAPRLAAQETQYF. The CDR3 region has the DNA TGCAGTGCTCCTAGACTAGCGGCCCAAGAGACCCAGTACTTC.

The table lists this clonotype with many counts. J is TRBJ2-1 and V is TRBV29-1; TRBD2 aligns across 7 bases. V dropped 2 bases and J dropped 0; count of bases not matched to a gene: 4. CDR3 length: 15 residues. Germline V lookup: CDR1 SQVTM, CDR2 ANQGSEA. The CDR3 loop is CSVESRTSSYNEQFF. The CDR3 bases are TGCAGCGTTGAATCCCGGACTAGCTCCTACAATGAGCAGTTCTTC.

This clonotype has ten or more counts. The J gene is TRBJ1-6, the V gene TRBV4-3; no reliable D call. This CDR3 comprises 15 residues. The germline V gene encodes CDR1 LGHNA and CDR2 YSLEER. V gave up 4 bases and J gave up 8 bases, with 15 bases separating them. The CDR3: CASSPYGFGYSPLHF. The CDR3 region has the DNA TGCGCCAGCAGCCCGTACGGGTTTGGTTATTCACCCCTCCACTTT.

The chain uses TRBV15 and TRBJ2-5; 8 bases are shared with TRBD2. This CDR3 contains 16 residues. V gave up 4 bases and J gave up 4 bases; unmatched junction bases: 11. Germline-derived CDR1 and CDR2 are LNHNV and YYDKDF (reference sequence). In DNA, the CDR3 is TGTGCCACCAGCACGGAACTAACTAGCGGAAGAGAGACCCAGTACTTC. This sequence encodes CATSTELTSGRETQYF.

The rearrangement uses TRBV28 and TRBJ2-4, with D unclear. V dropped 11 bases and J dropped 0 bases, with 11 bases sitting between them. The CDR3 is 13 residues long. Germline values: CDR1 MDHEN, CDR2 SYDVKM. The DNA of the CDR3 is TGTGCCTCCCAGGATCTAGCCAAAAACATTCAGTACTTC. This codes for CASQDLAKNIQYF.

The chain uses TRBV2 and TRBJ1-1; perhaps TRBD1 as D (6 bases). CDR1 is SNHLY and CDR2 is FYNNEI in the germline V gene. The CDR3 extends over 11 amino acids. V was trimmed by 9 bases and J by 6 bases, leaving 11 bases between them. Written as DNA, the CDR3 is TGTGCCAGTCAGGGGAATGCTGAAGCTTTCTTT. Its translation: CASQGNAEAFF.

The CDR3 region has the DNA TGCAGTGCGTGGACTAGCGGGGACAATGAGCAGTTCTTC. Its protein product is CSAWTSGDNEQFF. The rearrangement links TRBV20-1 to TRBJ2-1; 12 bases map to TRBD2. The CDR3 runs 13 residues. J was trimmed by 5 bases and V by 6 bases; bases with no gene match: 2. Per the germline V gene, CDR1 is DFQATT and CDR2 is SNEGSKA (reference sequence).

The rearrangement uses TRBV24-1 and TRBJ1-1, with no clear D. Germline loops: CDR1 KGHDR, CDR2 SFDVKD. Trimming left V 5 bases short and J 2 bases short, with 8 bases between. The CDR3 is 13 amino acids. Here the CDR3 reads CATSVGSNTEAFF. CDR3 sequence (DNA): TGTGCCACCAGTGTCGGCAGTAACACTGAAGCTTTCTTT.

This clonotype occurred many times. The CDR3 region has the DNA TGTGCCACCAGGGCGACAGGTTCACCCTCTGGAAACACCATATATTTT. Translating gives CATRATGSPSGNTIYF. V is TRBV15 and J is TRBJ1-3, with TRBD1 as a possible D gene (6 bases). The CDR3 length is 16 residues. The germline V gene encodes CDR1 LNHNV and CDR2 YYDKDF (reference sequence). The V gene lost 6 bases and the J gene lost 0 bases, with 15 bases spanning the gap. Variable domain in full (rest from reference TRBV15 and TRBJ1-3): DAMVIQNPRYQVTQFGKPVTLSCSQTLNHNVMYWYQQKSSQAPKLLFHYYDKDFNNEADTPDNFQSRRPNTSFCFLDIRSPGLGDTAMYLCATRATGSPSGNTIYFGEGSWLTVV.

This clonotype was picked up a small number of times. V is TRBV9 and J is TRBJ2-1; tentatively, D is TRBD1 or TRBD2 (5 bases each). Trimming removed 0 bases at V and 3 bases at J, with 13 bases between. Looked up from germline, CDR1 is SGDLS and CDR2 is YYNGEE. The CDR3 length is 16 residues. DNA for the CDR3: TGTGCCAGCAGCGTAGCCCGGGACGCCGGCTACAATGAGCAGTTCTTC. The encoded protein is CASSVARDAGYNEQFF.

J is TRBJ2-1 and V is TRBV25-1; a weak D match, TRBD2 (6 bases). The germline CDR1 and CDR2 sequences are MGHDK and SYGVNS. Trimming took 8 bases from V and 5 from J, leaving 16 bases between them. The CDR3 totals 14 residues. CDR3 loop: CASHPGGVHNEQFF. The CDR3, as DNA: TGTGCCAGCCATCCTGGAGGGGTCCACAATGAGCAGTTCTTC.